These 27 T cell receptor beta chains were sequenced from one sample in a study of T cells after yellow fever vaccination. TCRdb analysed the 5' RACE reads with MiXCR anew, one entry per CDR3 protein. The sample shows 300,000 or so distinct CDR3 sequences, around 4.1% of them seen only once. The source was PBMCs, collected 5 days after the yellow fever booster vaccination. Receptor source: a man between 18 and 29 years old who received the YFV17D yellow fever vaccine.

This clonotype was counted at least ten times. The chain employs TRBV5-5 and TRBJ2-7, with D perhaps matching TRBD1 (6 bases). V lost 1 base, J lost 6 bases, and 11 bases lay in between. CDR1 is SGHKS and CDR2 is YYEKEE in the germline V gene (reference sequence). The length of the CDR3 is 13 residues. The CDR3 DNA sequence: TGTGCCAGCAGCTTGTCAGGGGCTCGCGAGCAGTACGTC. This codes for CASSLSGAREQYV.

This clonotype was seen a handful of times. The rearrangement joins TRBV4-1 to TRBJ2-1, with 7 bases identical to TRBD1. CDR1 and CDR2 from the germline V gene are MGHRA and YSYEKL. Trimming took 5 bases from V and 5 from J; bases not matched to a gene: 6. CDR3 length: 14 amino acids. The CDR3 bases are TGCGCCAGCAGCTATCCGGGACAGAACAATGAGCAGTTCTTC. Its protein product is CASSYPGQNNEQFF.

This clonotype has ten or more counts. The CDR3: CASSLATGTGKTEAFF. CDR3 sequence (DNA): TGCGCCAGCAGCTTGGCTACGGGGACAGGGAAGACTGAAGCTTTCTTT. The J gene is TRBJ1-1, the V gene TRBV5-1, with TRBD1 matching 9 bases. This CDR3 contains 16 residues. The ends lost 0 bases at V and 5 bases at J; junction bases unmatched: 8. Germline-derived CDR1 and CDR2 are SGHRS and YFSETQ.

In this sample, this clonotype turned up many times. V is TRBV10-2 and J is TRBJ2-5; unclear D gene. Germline CDR1 WSHSY, CDR2 SAAADI. Trimming cost V 4 bases and J 5 bases, with 11 bases left between them. CDR3 length: 13 residues. The CDR3, as DNA: TGCGCCAGCAGTGGCCGCGGTGGCGAGACCCAGTACTTC. The encoded protein is CASSGRGGETQYF.

This clonotype occurred a few times. V gene TRBV5-6 combines with J gene TRBJ1-6; no firm D call. Per germline, CDR1 SGHDT and CDR2 YYEEEE. V was shortened by 1 base and J by 0 bases, with 11 bases between the two germline ends. CDR3 length: 17 residues. This CDR3 is CASSLFGMSSYNSPLHF. Written as DNA, the CDR3 is TGTGCCAGCAGCTTGTTCGGGATGAGCTCCTATAATTCACCCCTCCACTTT.

This clonotype was seen just once. This chain connects TRBV5-4 to TRBJ1-6, with unresolved D. V lost 0 bases, J lost 7 bases, and 8 bases lay in between. Germline lookup yields CDR1 SGHNT and CDR2 YYREEE (reference sequence). The CDR3 extends over 14 amino acids. CDR3 sequence: CASSLEGQNSPLHF. For the CDR3, the DNA is TGTGCCAGCAGCTTGGAAGGGCAGAATTCACCCCTCCACTTT.

This clonotype was found many times. This sequence joins TRBV12-3 or TRBV12-4 and TRBJ2-6; no clear D gene. V lost 8 bases to trimming and J lost 6 bases, with 8 bases between them. This CDR3 has 12 residues. CDR3 loop: CASYSQANVLTF. CDR3 nucleotide sequence: TGTGCCAGCTACTCTCAGGCCAACGTCCTGACTTTC.

This clonotype was counted only a few times. The J gene is TRBJ2-5, the V gene TRBV10-2; D uncertain. There are 12 residues in the CDR3. The V and J ends lost 2 bases and 4 bases respectively, with 5 bases between them. In germline, CDR1 is WSHSY, CDR2 SAAADI. The CDR3 coding sequence is TGCGCCAGCAGTGAGGGGCGAGAGACCCAGTACTTC. Protein: CASSEGRETQYF.

J is TRBJ1-1 and V is TRBV9; D unresolved. The CDR3 runs 14 residues. Trimming pared 4 bases from V and 3 bases from J, leaving 13 bases between. The germline gives CDR1 SGDLS, CDR2 YYNGEE. CDR3 loop: CASSTLLGHTEAFF. The CDR3 DNA is TGTGCCAGCAGCACCCTTCTAGGGCACACTGAAGCTTTCTTT.

This clonotype appeared a few times. The rearrangement joins TRBV6-2 or TRBV6-3 to TRBJ2-7; 10 bases match TRBD1. This CDR3 comprises 14 residues. V lost 4 bases and J lost 9; bases outside the gene matches: 9. Per the germline V gene, CDR1 is MNHEY and CDR2 is SVGEGT. The CDR3 reads CASSSPGQGRGQYV. CDR3 nucleotides: TGTGCCAGCAGTTCACCGGGACAGGGGAGAGGGCAGTACGTC.

This clonotype was counted only a few times. V is TRBV12-3 or TRBV12-4 and J is TRBJ2-1; D is possibly TRBD1 (6 bases). V lost 5 bases and J lost 5, with 19 bases in between. The CDR3 runs 16 residues. In DNA, the CDR3 is TGTGCCAGCAGTCCAGGGGCCCACCTGGGGAACAATGAGCAGTTCTTC. Its translation is CASSPGAHLGNNEQFF.

This clonotype was counted many times. V is TRBV20-1 and J is TRBJ1-5, with D uncertain. Germline V gene data show CDR1 as DFQATT and CDR2 as SNEGSKA (reference sequence). Trimming took off 6 bases at V and 3 bases at J, with 12 bases between the two ends. The CDR3 sequence is 13 residues long. The CDR3 spells CSAREHNNQPQHF. For the CDR3, the DNA is TGCAGTGCCCGTGAACATAACAATCAGCCCCAGCATTTT.

The V call is TRBV20-1, the J call TRBJ1-5; 12 positions match TRBD1. The V gene end was trimmed by 3 bases and the J gene end by 8 bases; junction bases not matched to a gene: 5. CDR1 is DFQATT and CDR2 is SNEGSKA in the germline V gene (reference sequence). The CDR3 has 14 amino acids. In DNA form, the CDR3 reads TGCAGTGCTAGTGCCGGGACAGGGGGCAAGCCCCAGCATTTT. Residues: CSASAGTGGKPQHF.

This clonotype occurred a few times. The chain combines TRBV6-5 with TRBJ1-1; D remains ambiguous. Germline CDR1 reads MNHEY; CDR2 reads SVGAGI. V lost 8 bases and J 0 bases, leaving 19 bases between the germline ends. The CDR3 covers 16 residues. The CDR3 bases are TGTGCCAGCTTCCTGAGCCAGCCACCTATGAACACTGAAGCTTTCTTT. This gives the protein CASFLSQPPMNTEAFF.

This clonotype was counted ten times or more. The chain combines TRBV6-5 with TRBJ1-1; D is undetermined. CDR1 and CDR2 (germline): MNHEY, SVGAGI. The CDR3 covers 13 residues. V was trimmed by 2 bases and J by 5 bases, leaving 9 bases between them. CDR3 sequence reads: CASSYRERTEAFF. As DNA, the CDR3 is TGTGCCAGCAGTTACAGGGAAAGGACTGAAGCTTTCTTT.

This clonotype was seen ten or more times. The CDR3 sequence is CASSSDSNEQFF. CDR3 nucleotides: TGTGCCAGCAGCTCTGACAGCAATGAGCAGTTCTTC. The chain couples TRBV11-3 to TRBJ2-1; D may be TRBD1 (5 bases). The CDR3 length is 12 residues. The germline CDR1 and CDR2 sequences are SGHNT and YENEEA. V lost 4 bases, J lost 6 bases, and 7 bases lay in between.

This clonotype was seen ten or more times. The chain is built from TRBV6-6 and TRBJ1-4; 11 nucleotides match TRBD1. With 6 bases clipped from V and 4 bases from J, the junction kept 7 bases outside the gene matches. Germline CDR1 and CDR2: MNHNY and SVGAGI (reference sequence). The CDR3 contains 16 residues. The DNA of the CDR3 is TGTGCCAGCAGGGTTTACGGGACAGGGGGTAATGAAAAACTGTTTTTT. Its translation is CASRVYGTGGNEKLFF.

This clonotype turned up a few times. The chain recombines TRBV6-2 or TRBV6-3 with TRBJ2-7, with D maybe TRBD2 (6 bases). Germline V gene lookup returns CDR1 MNHEY and CDR2 SVGEGT. V lost 6 bases and J lost 3, with 18 bases in between. The CDR3 is made up of 15 amino acids. The CDR3 sequence is CASRGGIRVIYEQYF. Written as DNA, the CDR3 is TGTGCCAGCAGGGGAGGTATCCGAGTGATCTACGAGCAGTACTTC.

A few counts support this clonotype. The J gene is TRBJ1-5, the V gene TRBV5-1, with a possible D match to TRBD1 (5 bases). Germline V lookup: CDR1 SGHRS, CDR2 YFSETQ. Deletions cut 5 bases from V and 0 bases from J, with 15 bases between. The CDR3 has 16 residues. CDR3 loop: CASRPIPGDSNQPQHF. The CDR3 region has the DNA TGCGCCAGCAGACCTATCCCGGGGGATAGCAATCAGCCCCAGCATTTT.

This clonotype was observed a few times. The gene calls are TRBV6-5 and TRBJ1-2; D remains ambiguous. Trimming cost V 5 bases and J 2 bases, with 12 bases left between them. The CDR3 totals 14 residues. Germline V gene lookup returns CDR1 MNHEY and CDR2 SVGAGI. In DNA, the CDR3 is TGTGCCAGCAGTCCCGAGGGATCCAACTATGGCTACACCTTC. It yields the protein CASSPEGSNYGYTF.

The table lists this clonotype with a few counts. The rearrangement uses TRBV7-9 and TRBJ2-7; D perhaps matches TRBD1 (6 bases). There are 13 residues in the CDR3. Trimming cost V 6 bases and J 5 bases, with 14 bases left between them. Germline V CDR1 and CDR2: SEHNR, FQNEAQ (reference sequence). In nucleotides, the CDR3 is TGTGCCAGCAGTTTGACCCAGGGGCACGAGCAGTACGTC. Translation gives CASSLTQGHEQYV.

The V gene is TRBV5-5, the J gene TRBJ2-5; D is possibly TRBD1 or TRBD2 (6 bases each). V was clipped by 4 bases and J by 0 bases, with 16 bases between them. This CDR3 contains 16 residues. The V gene's germline CDR1 is SGHKS and CDR2 YYEKEE (reference sequence). The CDR3 here is CASSPGDTLYQETQYF. The CDR3 DNA sequence: TGTGCCAGCAGCCCGGGGGACACCTTGTACCAAGAGACCCAGTACTTC.

The V gene is TRBV21-1, the J gene TRBJ2-1; no DNA check was done on the table's D call, TRBD1. TRBV21-1 represents a pseudogene. This CDR3 is built from 16 residues. The chain's CDR3 is CASRCRVLSSYNEQFF. Here the CDR3 DNA reads TGTGCCAGCAGATGCCGGGTCCTGAGCTCATACAATGAGCAGTTCTTC.

The V call is TRBV4-3, the J call TRBJ2-1, with D possibly being TRBD1 (5 bases). This CDR3 spans 15 amino acids. The germline CDR1 and CDR2 sequences are LGHNA and YSLEER. The V gene lost 3 bases and the J gene lost 6 bases, with 15 bases spanning the gap. The CDR3 DNA reads as TGCGCCAGCAGCCACGCAGGGTTAAAGGGCAATGAGCAGTTCTTC. Its translation is CASSHAGLKGNEQFF.

This clonotype turned up a few times. The chain links TRBV20-1 to TRBJ2-3; 8 nucleotides match TRBD2. The CDR3 has 14 amino acids. The V gene end was trimmed by 3 bases and the J gene end by 5 bases; junction bases not matched to a gene: 7. Germline loops: CDR1 DFQATT, CDR2 SNEGSKA (reference sequence). The chain's CDR3 is CSASRGGPGDTQYF. CDR3 nucleotides: TGCAGTGCTAGTCGGGGGGGCCCAGGAGATACGCAGTATTTT.

The chain uses TRBV12-3 or TRBV12-4 and TRBJ1-5; D call uncertain. V gave up 5 bases and J gave up 1 base, with 15 bases separating them. The CDR3 has 16 amino acids. CDR3 DNA sequence: TGTGCCAGCAGTCCCATAGCGACGCTAAGCAATCAGCCCCAGCATTTT. Its translation is CASSPIATLSNQPQHF.

V is TRBV4-1 and J is TRBJ2-1; D may be TRBD2 (6 bases). The CDR3 consists of 13 residues. Trimming stripped 7 bases from V and 11 bases from J, with 18 bases between. CDR1 is MGHRA and CDR2 is YSYEKL in the germline V gene. The CDR3 DNA is TGCGCCAGCATGCCAAACTTGGCGGGGAAGCAGTTCTTC. It encodes CASMPNLAGKQFF.